These T cell receptor beta chains were read from a single sample in a study of CD8+ T cells in alopecia areata. The method was immunoSEQ multiplex PCR; TCRdb's version includes in-frame clones alone and lacks a portion of them. The sample consists of 98,000 or so clones, approximately 61% of them appearing once. Sequencing used NKG2D-low CD8+ T cells sorted from blood. The receptors were sampled from a human donor with alopecia areata. The CDR3 runs from the conserved cysteine through the conserved F or W. The D gene is left open where the match is weak. Some rows mark clone size as missing; the rest say once, few, many or name a class of expanded clone.

cdr3_nt cdr3_aa clone_size j_call v_call d_call cdr3_length
TGTGCCAGCAGTTCCGACCCCTACGAGCAGTACTTC CASSSDPYEQYF NA TRBJ2-7 TRBV27 NA 12
TGTGCCAGTACAGAAGGAGGGACAGCCGGCGCTTTCTTT CASTEGGTAGAFF few TRBJ1-1 TRBV25-1 TRBD1 13
TGTGCCAGCAGTTCCCGACAGGGGGTATCAGAGCCGAAAGGACAAGAGACCCAGTACTTC CASSSRQGVSEPKGQETQYF NA TRBJ2-5 TRBV27 TRBD1 20
TGTGCCAGCAGCCAAGTGGAGCAGCAGTTCTTC CASSQVEQQFF NA TRBJ2-1 TRBV4-2 NA 11
TGTGCCAGCAGCTTATGGGGGGGTAGTAGCACAGATACGCAGTATTTT CASSLWGGSSTDTQYF once TRBJ2-3 TRBV7-3 TRBD2 16
TGTGCTAGTGGTTTGACCAGGGGGTACGAGCAGTACTTC CASGLTRGYEQYF few TRBJ2-7 TRBV12-5 TRBD1 13
TGCAGCGTCCCCGACACTAGCGGGAAAATGGGGGAGCAGTTCTTC CSVPDTSGKMGEQFF NA TRBJ2-1 TRBV29-1 TRBD2 15
TGTGCCAGCAGTTTGGCCGTCCACAAACTGAAAGCTAACTATGGCTACACCTTC CASSLAVHKLKANYGYTF NA TRBJ1-2 TRBV28 NA 18
TGTGCCAGCAGTTTAGAGACAGGGGTTACTGGAAACACCATATATTTT CASSLETGVTGNTIYF NA TRBJ1-3 TRBV28 TRBD1 16
TGTGCCAGCAGCTTAGGCGGGGGGACAAGCGACGAGCAGTACTTC CASSLGGGTSDEQYF NA TRBJ2-7 TRBV7-6 TRBD2 15
TGTGCCAGCAGCTTCGGGAAGGGCAAGGATGAGCAGTTCTTC CASSFGKGKDEQFF NA TRBJ2-1 TRBV7-3 NA 14
TGCGCCAGCAGCCAAGAGGGCGGGGGGAGTTCGGCCGAGCAGTACTTC CASSQEGGGSSAEQYF NA TRBJ2-7 TRBV4-1 TRBD2 16
TGTGCCAGCGGAACGTCCTCGGGACTAGCGGGAGGTACTAGCACAGATACGCAGTATTTT CASGTSSGLAGGTSTDTQYF NA TRBJ2-3 TRBV2 TRBD2 20
TGTGCCAGCAGCTTGACAGGGGGCAAAGATACGCAGTATTTT CASSLTGGKDTQYF few TRBJ2-3 TRBV7-2 TRBD1 14
TGTGCCAGCAGTTACTCGCCACGCTATGGCTACACCTTC CASSYSPRYGYTF NA TRBJ1-2 TRBV6-5 NA 13
TGTGCCAGCAGTGAATTATTGATAAGGGAAGTAGGCTACACCTTC CASSELLIREVGYTF NA TRBJ1-2 TRBV2 NA 15
TGTGCCAGCACCGGGCTGTACAATGAGCAGTTCTTC CASTGLYNEQFF NA TRBJ2-1 TRBV2 NA 12
TGTGCCAGCAGCGCCCCCTCCGGCACTGAAGCTTTCTTT CASSAPSGTEAFF once TRBJ1-1 TRBV13 NA 13
TGTGCCAGCAAGGTCAGCTCCTACAATGAGCAGTTCTTC CASKVSSYNEQFF few TRBJ2-1 TRBV6-5 NA 13
TGTGCCAGCAGCTTGGGACCGGCCGTCGTGGCCAAAAACATTCAGTACTTC CASSLGPAVVAKNIQYF NA TRBJ2-4 TRBV5-6 NA 17
TGTGCCAGCAGCCAGAGGACCGGATCCGGGGAGCTGTTTTTT CASSQRTGSGELFF NA TRBJ2-2 TRBV6-1 NA 14
TGTGCCAGCGGGCACTACGAGCAGTACTTC CASGHYEQYF NA TRBJ2-7 TRBV6-5 NA 10
TGTGCCAGCAGCTTACGGTCCGGGACTGGAAGCACAGATACGCAGTATTTT CASSLRSGTGSTDTQYF NA TRBJ2-3 TRBV7-9 NA 17
TGCAGCGTTGAAGATCTCGAGGGACAGGAATTCTACAATGAGCAGTTCTTC CSVEDLEGQEFYNEQFF few TRBJ2-1 TRBV29-1 TRBD1 17
TGCAGCGTTACTCGACAGGGGGCGGCTGAAGCTTTCTTT CSVTRQGAAEAFF once TRBJ1-1 TRBV29-1 TRBD1 13
TGCACCAGCACCAGGGGACAGAACCCCTATGGCTACACCTTC CTSTRGQNPYGYTF NA TRBJ1-2 TRBV1 NA 14
TGCGCCAGCAGTCTTAGGCATCCTGAGGAGCAGTACTTC CASSLRHPEEQYF NA TRBJ2-7 TRBV5-1 NA 13
TGTGCCAGCAGTTTCGATTCGAACAATGAGCAGTTCTTC CASSFDSNNEQFF NA TRBJ2-1 TRBV28 NA 13
TGTGCCAGCAGAGAAGTGACAGGGAGCACAGATACGCAGTATTTT CASREVTGSTDTQYF NA TRBJ2-3 TRBV5-4 TRBD1 15
TGTGCCAGCAGCTTCGGACAGGGGTACTACGAGCAGTACTTC CASSFGQGYYEQYF NA TRBJ2-7 TRBV5-6 TRBD1 14
TGTGCCAGCAACCAAATCGCGAGTCAGCCCCAGCATTTT CASNQIASQPQHF NA TRBJ1-5 TRBV28 NA 13
TGTGCCAGCGGGAGTAGCTCCTACAATGAGCAGTTCTTC CASGSSSYNEQFF NA TRBJ2-1 TRBV6-5 NA 13
TGTGCCAGCTCGGACATTCTCCAAGAGACCCAGTACTTC CASSDILQETQYF NA TRBJ2-5 TRBV27 NA 13
TGCAGCGCAATGGGGTCCGAGCAGTACTTC CSAMGSEQYF few TRBJ2-7 TRBV29-1 NA 10
TGTGCCAGCAGCTTGGAGCGGGAGACCGGGGAGCTGTTTTTT CASSLERETGELFF NA TRBJ2-2 TRBV5-4 TRBD2 14
TGCAGCGTTGAAGAGAACAATGAGCAGTTCTTC CSVEENNEQFF NA TRBJ2-1 TRBV29-1 NA 11